These 15 T cell receptor beta chains were sequenced from one sample in a study of cytomegalovirus exposure and HLA in healthy donors. In the PCR, 60 Vbeta and 13 Jbeta primers were used. The repertoire was sequenced with immunoSEQ multiplex PCR; TCRdb's copy has only in-frame clones and lacks some. The sample has 150,000 to 200,000 clones, more than 75% seen once. Sequences were obtained from PBMCs. The receptors shown here come from a young woman in good health and CMV-seronegative.

CDR3 sequence: CASSDRDSYNSPLHF. Written as DNA, the CDR3 is TGTGCCAGCAGTGATCGGGACTCCTATAATTCACCCCTCCACTTT. The chain links TRBV6-1 to TRBJ1-6; the D is unclear. The length of the CDR3 is 15 residues. Trimming stripped 3 bases from V and 0 bases from J, with 6 bases between. Per the germline V gene, CDR1 is MNHNS and CDR2 is SASEGT.

This sequence joins TRBV30 and TRBJ2-1, with no clear D. Per the germline V gene, CDR1 is GTSNPN and CDR2 is SVGIG (reference sequence). This CDR3 has 15 amino acids. Trimming cost V 2 bases and J 4 bases, with 15 bases left between them. CDR3 coding DNA: TGTGCCTGGAGTCCACAACTAAGCACATACAATGAGCAGTTCTTC. Its protein product is CAWSPQLSTYNEQFF.

The gene calls are TRBV11-1 and TRBJ2-3; D is uncertain. Germline loops: CDR1 SGHAT, CDR2 FQDESV (reference sequence). Trimming removed 4 bases from V and 0 bases from J, with 5 bases in between. The CDR3 has 13 residues. DNA of the CDR3: TGTGCCAGCAGCTGGCCAAGCACAGATACGCAGTATTTT. Encoded protein: CASSWPSTDTQYF.

The V and J genes are TRBV7-8 and TRBJ1-6; 9 nucleotides line up with TRBD1. The CDR3 totals 14 residues. Per the germline V gene, CDR1 is SGHVS and CDR2 is FQNEAQ. Trimming at V came to 4 bases and at J to 9 bases, leaving 4 bases not matched to a gene. The CDR3 DNA is TGTGCCAGCAGCTCGGGACAGGGTGCTTCACCCCTCCACTTT. Protein: CASSSGQGASPLHF.

This sequence joins TRBV5-8 and TRBJ2-5; maybe TRBD1 (6 bases). Trimming pared 3 bases from V and 4 bases from J, leaving 13 bases between. Per germline, CDR1 SGHTS and CDR2 YDEGEE. The CDR3 covers 14 residues. The CDR3 DNA reads TGTGCCAGCAGCTCTACAGGGACCCGAGAGACCCAGTACTTC. It encodes CASSSTGTRETQYF.

As regards this clone: One end of the junction does not line up with germline, which may come from a read error. This chain joins TRBV6-6 and TRBJ2-2, with TRBD2 identical over 8 bases. CDR1 is MNHNY and CDR2 is SVGAGI in the germline V gene (reference sequence). CDR3 length: 13 amino acids. The chain's CDR3 is CANSSGGAGELFF. The CDR3 DNA follows: TGTGCCAACAGTTCGGGAGGGGCAGGGGAGCTGTTTTTT.

V and J are TRBV7-9 and TRBJ2-5; D perhaps matches TRBD1 (5 bases). V shed 3 bases and J shed 3 bases, with 11 bases lying between them. Germline CDR1 reads SEHNR; CDR2 reads FQNEAQ (reference sequence). There are 14 residues in the CDR3. Here the CDR3 reads CASSLGQGEETQYF. As DNA, the CDR3 is TGTGCCAGCAGCTTGGGGCAGGGTGAAGAGACCCAGTACTTC. The variable domain in full, completed from reference TRBV7-9 and TRBJ2-5, reads DTGVSQNPRHKITKRGQNVTFRCDPISEHNRLYWYRQTLGQGPEFLTYFQNEAQLEKSRLLSDRFSAERPKGSFSTLEIQRTEQGDSAMYLCASSLGQGEETQYFGPGTRLLVL.

This chain connects TRBV4-1 to TRBJ1-5, with D possibly TRBD1 on 5 matching bases. The CDR3 runs 15 residues. Trimming removed 1 base from V and 1 base from J, with 8 bases in between. Germline V lookup: CDR1 MGHRA, CDR2 YSYEKL. This CDR3 reads CASSQADRSNQPQHF. The CDR3 nucleotides read TGCGCCAGCAGCCAAGCCGACAGAAGCAATCAGCCCCAGCATTTT.

This clone turned up a few times. The chain employs TRBV6-4 and TRBJ2-1, with D hard to call. V was clipped by 4 bases and J by 10 bases, with 14 bases between them. Germline values: CDR1 MRHNA, CDR2 SNTAGT. The CDR3 covers 13 residues. The CDR3 protein is CASSAEEVTEQFF. The CDR3 nucleotides are TGTGCCAGCAGTGCTGAGGAAGTTACCGAGCAGTTCTTC.

The rearrangement uses TRBV5-4 and TRBJ2-5; a weak D match, TRBD2 (6 bases). The end of the DNA fits TRBJ2-7 better, so the J call may be wrong. Germline V CDR1 and CDR2: SGHNT, YYREEE (reference sequence). The CDR3 covers 14 residues. As DNA, the CDR3 is TGTGCCAGCAGCCCAGGAGGGGACCCCTACGAGCAGTACTTC. This sequence encodes CASSPGGDPYEQYF.

Comment on this clone: One end of the junction is discordant with germline, which a read error may explain. This rearrangement joins TRBV7-9 to TRBJ2-1; 8 bases match TRBD1. This CDR3 contains 16 residues. The germline CDR1 and CDR2 sequences are SEHNR and FQNEAQ (reference sequence). The CDR3 protein is CSSSRGDRSDYNEQFF. The DNA for the CDR3 is TGTTCCAGCAGCCGAGGGGACAGGTCGGACTACAATGAGCAGTTCTTC.

V usage is TRBV7-9 and J usage is TRBJ2-5, with TRBD2 matching 8 bases. The V segment lost 8 bases and the J segment 5 bases; nucleotides outside the gene matches: 13. In germline, CDR1 is SEHNR, CDR2 FQNEAQ (reference sequence). The CDR3 runs to 15 residues. CDR3 loop: CASVEGSGVGETQYF. The CDR3 DNA reads as TGTGCCAGCGTCGAGGGTAGCGGGGTAGGTGAGACCCAGTACTTC.

The chain combines TRBV6-1 with TRBJ2-1; no reliable D call. The CDR3 is 11 amino acids. V lost 6 bases and J 7 bases, leaving 7 bases between the germline ends. From germline, CDR1 is MNHNS and CDR2 SASEGT. The CDR3 region is CASRRLNEQFF. The CDR3 DNA sequence: TGTGCCAGCAGGAGACTGAATGAGCAGTTCTTC.

The chain is built from TRBV5-1 and TRBJ2-3, with 13 positions matching TRBD2. Germline V gives CDR1 SGHRS, CDR2 YFSETQ. The CDR3 consists of 15 residues. V lost 3 bases to trimming and J lost 4 bases; unmatched junction nucleotides: 2. Here the CDR3 reads CASSSGLAGSDTQYF. CDR3 DNA: TGCGCCAGCAGCTCGGGACTAGCGGGATCAGATACGCAGTATTTT.

The J gene is TRBJ1-5, the V gene TRBV2, with D maybe TRBD1 (6 bases). This CDR3 contains 16 residues. Deletions cut 7 bases from V and 0 bases from J, with 16 bases between. Germline CDR1 and CDR2: SNHLY and FYNNEI. The CDR3: CASTPSRGGSNQPQHF. The CDR3 coding sequence is TGTGCCAGCACTCCCTCCCGAGGGGGTAGCAATCAGCCCCAGCATTTT.